Below, 17 T cell receptor beta chains from the same sample are listed, as sequenced in a study of CD8+CD57+ T cells in acquired aplastic anemia. The TCR beta profiling, which covered VDJ combination and CDR3 sequence, was carried out using genomic DNA as the template. MiXCR, applied by TCRdb to the reads, yields one record per CDR3 protein. The profile shows around 190,000 distinct CDR3 sequences, approximately 60% of them singletons. The source material was sorted CD4+, CD8+, or CD8+CD57+ T cells (not recorded which) from PBMCs. Every receptor here comes from a human donor in good health.

This clonotype occurred a few times. The gene calls are TRBV11-1 and TRBJ1-1; D is possibly TRBD1 (6 bases). CDR1 and CDR2 from the germline V gene are SGHAT and FQDESV (reference sequence). V was clipped by 5 bases and J by 11 bases, with 15 bases between them. This CDR3 contains 12 residues. CDR3 DNA: TGTGCCAGCAGCAGTGACAGGTCTTCGGCTTTCTTT. It encodes CASSSDRSSAFF. Drawing the rest from reference TRBV11-1 and TRBJ1-1, the complete variable domain is EAEVAQSPRYKITEKSQAVAFWCDPISGHATLYWYRQILGQGPELLVQFQDESVVDDSQLPKDRFSAERLKGVDSTLKIQPAELGDSAMYLCASSSDRSSAFFGQGTRLTVV.

The gene calls are TRBV2 and TRBJ2-7; D perhaps matches TRBD1 (6 bases). The CDR3 is made up of 16 amino acids. Trimming stripped 5 bases from V and 0 bases from J, with 17 bases between. The germline V gene has CDR1 SNHLY and CDR2 FYNNEI. The chain's CDR3 is CASSLGSGGSSYEQYF. CDR3 in DNA: TGTGCCAGCAGTTTAGGGTCTGGGGGCTCCTCCTACGAGCAGTACTTC.

In nucleotides, the CDR3 is TGTGCCAGCAGCTTAGCATCAGCCTCCTACGAGCAGTACTTC. Translated: CASSLASASYEQYF. The chain couples TRBV7-9 to TRBJ2-7; no reliable D call. The germline V and J ends were trimmed by 0 bases and 0 bases, with 6 bases remaining between them. Germline V CDR1 and CDR2: SEHNR, FQNEAQ (reference sequence). The CDR3 consists of 14 residues.

The chain employs TRBV10-1 and TRBJ2-5, with 7 bases fitting TRBD2. J lost 7 bases, V lost 3 bases, and 8 bases had no gene match. The CDR3 loop spans 14 amino acids. Germline V lookup: CDR1 WNHNN, CDR2 SYGVQD (reference sequence). In nucleotides, the CDR3 is TGCGCCAGCAGTGACCTGACTAGCCGTGGGACCCAGTACTTC. It encodes CASSDLTSRGTQYF.

Many counts were recorded for this clonotype. V usage is TRBV4-2 and J usage is TRBJ2-7; D possibly uses TRBD1 or TRBD2 (5 bases each). The germline V and J ends were trimmed by 3 bases and 1 base, with 16 bases remaining between them. The CDR3 runs to 16 residues. CDR1 is LGHNA and CDR2 is YNFKEQ in the germline V gene. The CDR3 loop reads CASSQAGTPPSYEQYF. DNA of the CDR3: TGTGCCAGCAGCCAGGCCGGGACCCCGCCTTCCTACGAGCAGTACTTC.

The J gene is TRBJ2-7, the V gene TRBV20-1; 11 positions agree with TRBD1. Trimming took 1 base from V and 1 from J; bases not matched to a gene: 3. This CDR3 has 15 residues. Germline V gene data show CDR1 as DFQATT and CDR2 as SNEGSKA (reference sequence). The DNA of the CDR3 is TGCAGTGCTAGAGGGGGGACAGGGGGATCCTACGAGCAGTACTTC. Its protein is CSARGGTGGSYEQYF.

This clonotype was seen many times. V and J are TRBV27 and TRBJ2-7; no reliable D call. V lost 4 bases, J lost 2 bases, and 3 bases lay in between. CDR3 length: 11 residues. Germline V gene sequence: CDR1 MNHEY, CDR2 SMNVEV (reference sequence). CDR3 coding DNA: TGTGCCAGCAGTTCCCCCTACGAGCAGTACTTC. This gives the protein CASSSPYEQYF.

The V and J genes are TRBV20-1 and TRBJ1-6, with unresolved D. The germline gives CDR1 DFQATT, CDR2 SNEGSKA (reference sequence). V lost 5 bases, J lost 0 bases, and 8 bases lay in between. This CDR3 has 14 amino acids. The CDR3 sequence is CSAVRSSYNSPLHF. Written as DNA, the CDR3 is TGCAGTGCTGTCAGGAGCTCCTATAATTCACCCCTCCACTTT.

The sample holds a few counts of this clonotype. The gene calls are TRBV19 and TRBJ1-2; 7 bases fit TRBD1. CDR3 size: 15 residues. CDR1 and CDR2 (germline): LNHDA, SQIVND (reference sequence). The junction had 8 bases not matched to a gene; V was cut back by 5 bases and J by 2 bases. The CDR3 DNA reads TGTGCCAGTAGTCTGATAGACAGGGCCAACTATGGCTACACCTTC. This gives the protein CASSLIDRANYGYTF.

The rearrangement links TRBV25-1 to TRBJ1-4; D perhaps matches TRBD1 (5 bases). The CDR3 covers 15 residues. Germline CDR1 and CDR2: MGHDK and SYGVNS. The V gene lost 6 bases and the J gene lost 6 bases, with 17 bases spanning the gap. Here the CDR3 reads CASRTDQGSDEKLFF. Written as DNA, the CDR3 is TGTGCCAGCAGGACGGATCAGGGATCGGATGAAAAACTGTTTTTT.

This clonotype was seen many times. The chain joins TRBV5-8 to TRBJ1-1, with TRBD1 matching 9 bases. CDR3 length: 16 amino acids. V shed 4 bases and J 1 base; nucleotides not matched to a gene: 8. Per the germline V gene, CDR1 is SGHTS and CDR2 is YDEGEE. The CDR3 reads CASSPPGQGPNTEAFF. Here the CDR3 DNA reads TGTGCCAGCAGCCCCCCTGGACAGGGGCCGAACACTGAAGCTTTCTTT.

This sequence joins TRBV10-3 and TRBJ1-2; 9 bases fit TRBD1. With V trimmed by 6 bases and J by 6 bases, 8 bases remained unmatched. The CDR3 has 14 residues. Germline loops: CDR1 ENHRY, CDR2 SYGVKD. The CDR3 nucleotides are TGTGCCATCAGCCAGATGGACAGGGGCGATGGCTACACCTTC. Residues: CAISQMDRGDGYTF.

This clonotype appeared once. A much larger clone differs by one base, so this may be a read error. The chain recombines TRBV7-6 with TRBJ2-1; 9 bases match TRBD2. The junction had 13 bases not matched to a gene; V was cut back by 6 bases and J by 10 bases. The CDR3 sequence is 15 residues long. The germline gives CDR1 SGHVS, CDR2 FNYEAQ. The CDR3 protein is CASSSTSGLPYEQFF. DNA for the CDR3: TGTGCCAGCAGTTCCACTAGCGGGCTCCCCTACGAGCAGTTCTTC.

This clonotype was counted at least ten times. Written as DNA, the CDR3 is TGCAGTGCTAGGGGACAGGGTAATCCCGAGCAGTACTTC. Protein product: CSARGQGNPEQYF. This chain links TRBV20-1 with TRBJ2-7; 9 nucleotides line up with TRBD1. Germline-derived CDR1 and CDR2 are DFQATT and SNEGSKA (reference sequence). J was trimmed by 6 bases and V by 3 bases; bases with no gene match: 6. This CDR3 spans 13 amino acids.

The rearrangement links TRBV15 to TRBJ2-2; possibly TRBD2 for D (6 bases). Germline CDR1 LNHNV, CDR2 YYDKDF (reference sequence). CDR3 length: 16 amino acids. Trimming took off 0 bases at V and 5 bases at J, with 13 bases between the two ends. CDR3: CATSRDSRGQTGELFF. The CDR3 DNA is TGTGCCACCAGCAGAGACTCGCGGGGCCAGACCGGGGAGCTGTTTTTT.

The chain couples TRBV20-1 to TRBJ1-2; D gene unclear. Trimming took off 0 bases at V and 8 bases at J, with 10 bases between the two ends. Looked up from germline, CDR1 is DFQATT and CDR2 is SNEGSKA (reference sequence). The CDR3 consists of 12 residues. CDR3 nucleotide sequence: TGCAGTGCTAGAGACAGAAAGGGAGGCTACACCTTC. Amino acid sequence: CSARDRKGGYTF.

Ten or more counts support this clonotype. The J gene is TRBJ1-2, the V gene TRBV19; no reliable D call. CDR1 is LNHDA, CDR2 SQIVND, per germline (reference sequence). The CDR3 length is 11 residues. V shed 9 bases and J shed 8 bases, with 13 bases lying between them. The chain's CDR3 is CASFTAAGYTF. CDR3 nucleotide sequence: TGTGCCAGCTTCACAGCCGCGGGCTACACCTTC.